The T cell receptor beta chain under discussion was sequenced for a study of shared clonotypes between healthy human individuals. The naive CD8 population came from CD45RO-negative cells selected for CCR7, without terminally differentiated effector memory CD45RA+ cells. Comment on this clone: The antigen is not known.

V lost 6 bases to trimming and J lost 3 bases, with 21 bases between them. Looked up from germline, CDR1 is LNHDA and CDR2 is SQIVND (reference sequence). The CDR3 length is 16 residues. Clones were read by immunoSEQ multiplex PCR, and TCRdb kept only the in-frame ones, dropping some. This sample has some 1,900,000 clones, with over 85% found just once. Regarding the study as a whole: Rarefaction showed that sequencing of sorted subsets was incomplete (despite large depth). Non-shared clonotypes had lower generation probabilities than clonotypes shared by all four sorted-subset donors.

Sequencing used naive CD8+ T cells sorted from blood. The sequence was collected from a man younger than 30 in good health. The J gene is TRBJ2-7, the V gene TRBV19; the D gene is possibly TRBD2 (5 bases). This CDR3 is CASSDSTEEVGYEQYF. In nucleotides, the CDR3 is TGTGCCAGTAGCGACTCAACAGAGGAGGTCGGCTACGAGCAGTACTTC. The full variable domain, in which reference TRBV19 and TRBJ2-7 provide the parts outside the CDR3, is DGGITQSPKYLFRKEGQNVTLSCEQNLNHDAMYWYRQDPGQGLRLIYYSQIVNDFQKGDIAEGYSVSREKKESFPLTVTSAQKNPTAFYLCASSDSTEEVGYEQYFGPGTRLTVT.